Listed below are T cell receptor beta chains from one sample, sequenced in a study of T cell changes during pregnancy in multiple sclerosis. Assay: immunoSEQ multiplex PCR; the TCRdb copy retains only in-frame clones and omits some. This repertoire shows about 53,000 clones, roughly nine tenths found once; its top ten account for just over 3%. The sample in question was CD8+ T cells from peripheral blood mononuclear cells, obtained before pregnancy. Source of these receptors: a female donor with multiple sclerosis, enrolled in a pregnancy study. The CDR3 runs from the conserved cysteine through the conserved F or W. D genes are given only for firm matches. Not all rows give a size; the values are once, few, many and, for expanded clones, a class.

j_call,d_call,v_call,clone_size,cdr3_aa,cdr3_nt
TRBJ2-3,NA,TRBV9,NA,CASSPTSGLSTDTQYF,TGTGCCAGCAGCCCCACCTCGGGACTCTCAACAGATACGCAGTATTTT
TRBJ2-6,TRBD2,TRBV5-1,NA,CASTGGVAGSGANVLTF,TGCGCCAGCACCGGGGGGGTAGCGGGGTCTGGGGCCAACGTCCTGACTTTC
TRBJ2-7,NA,TRBV30,NA,CAWSVSSREQYF,TGTGCCTGGAGTGTGTCATCTAGGGAGCAGTACTTC
TRBJ2-3,TRBD2,TRBV27,NA,CATILAGGSDTQYF,TGTGCCACTATTCTAGCGGGGGGATCAGATACGCAGTATTTT
TRBJ2-7,TRBD1,TRBV9,NA,CASSVRDRDYEQYF,TGTGCCAGCAGCGTCCGGGACAGAGACTACGAGCAGTACTTC
TRBJ1-1,NA,TRBV13,NA,CASRNSGHTGPANTEAFF,TGTGCCAGCAGGAATTCTGGACACACGGGCCCGGCGAACACTGAAGCTTTCTTT
TRBJ2-3,TRBD2,TRBV27,NA,CASSLLAGIDTQYF,TGTGCCAGCAGTTTATTAGCGGGGATAGATACGCAGTATTTT
TRBJ1-1,NA,TRBV7-2,NA,CASSSLPDSTEAFF,TGTGCCAGCAGCTCCCTCCCGGACTCTACTGAAGCTTTCTTT
TRBJ2-5,TRBD2,TRBV7-7,NA,CASSPAGGLGETQYF,TGTGCCAGCAGCCCCGCGGGGGGGCTGGGAGAGACCCAGTACTTC
TRBJ1-2,NA,TRBV19,NA,CASSAAQGSYGYTF,TGTGCCAGTAGTGCCGCACAGGGCTCCTATGGCTACACCTTC
TRBJ2-2,NA,TRBV10-3,NA,CAISTKTGELFF,TGTGCCATCAGTACAAAGACCGGGGAGCTGTTTTTT
TRBJ1-2,NA,TRBV2,NA,CAGLRVGYGYTF,TGTGCCGGTCTCAGGGTCGGCTATGGCTACACCTTC
TRBJ2-1,NA,TRBV5-4,NA,CASSSSDNEQFF,TGTGCCAGCAGCTCCTCAGACAATGAGCAGTTCTTC
TRBJ2-2,NA,TRBV18,NA,CASSPEGQNGELFF,TGTGCCAGCTCACCGGAGGGGCAAAACGGGGAGCTGTTTTTT
TRBJ1-2,NA,TRBV19,NA,CASSIYSSNYGYTF,TGTGCCAGTAGTATATATTCCTCTAACTATGGCTACACCTTC
TRBJ1-5,NA,TRBV5-6,NA,CASSSVAGQPQHF,TGTGCCAGCAGCTCTGTTGCAGGTCAGCCCCAGCATTTT
TRBJ1-2,NA,TRBV7-9,few,CASSFILRAEGYGYTF,TGTGCCAGCAGCTTTATTTTAAGGGCCGAGGGCTATGGCTACACCTTC
TRBJ2-7,NA,TRBV11-2,NA,CASSLGAGTIYEQYF,TGTGCCAGCAGCTTAGGAGCAGGGACAATCTACGAGCAGTACTTC
TRBJ2-1,NA,TRBV6-1,once,CASRATEFNEQFF,TGTGCCAGCAGGGCCACAGAGTTCAATGAGCAGTTCTTC
TRBJ1-1,NA,TRBV7-8,NA,CASSARGAYEEAFF,TGTGCCAGCAGCGCCCGGGGGGCATACGAGGAAGCTTTCTTT
TRBJ1-2,TRBD1,TRBV9,NA,CASSVDETGGTYGYTF,TGTGCCAGCAGCGTAGACGAGACAGGGGGAACGTATGGCTACACCTTC
TRBJ1-1,TRBD1,TRBV5-8,once,CASSLAPGQSKNTEAFF,TGTGCCAGCAGCTTGGCGCCGGGACAGAGTAAGAACACTGAAGCTTTCTTT
TRBJ2-6,NA,TRBV28,NA,CASSLVRANVLTF,TGTGCCAGCAGTTTGGTGAGAGCCAACGTCCTGACTTTC
TRBJ2-3,TRBD2,TRBV19,NA,CASSTLAGEDADTQYF,TGTGCCAGTAGTACACTAGCGGGGGAAGACGCAGATACGCAGTATTTT
TRBJ2-5,NA,TRBV5-6,once,CASSLRQVGETQYF,TGTGCCAGCAGCCTGCGTCAGGTTGGAGAGACCCAGTACTTC
TRBJ1-1,NA,TRBV13,NA,CASNSKRTELAEAFF,TGTGCCAGCAATTCGAAGAGAACTGAGTTAGCTGAAGCTTTCTTT